The clone carrying this T cell receptor (beta chain) has a count of ten or more. The antigen remains unidentified. The record originates from a study of neurological immune-mediated disorders. Overall study results and limits: No expanded-clone CDR3 amino acid sequence recurred across subjects, suggesting private TCR-beta repertoires. Whereas HTLV-1-associated myelopathy showed the most TCR clonal expansion, multiple sclerosis showed the least, with levels below those of healthy controls.

V dropped 5 bases and J dropped 0 bases, with 14 bases sitting between them. This CDR3 has 15 amino acids. Germline assignment: CDR1 SGHNT and CDR2 YYREEE (reference sequence). The team produced cDNA through 5'RACE using 10-nucleotide random UMIs. Per sequencing run, 15-18 subjects together gave over 170 million TCR-beta sequences. TCRdb reprocessed the 5' RACE reads with MiXCR, giving one entry per CDR3 protein. The sample holds over 15,000 distinct CDR3 sequences, roughly 29% seen once. The specimen was PBMCs. The gene calls are TRBV5-4 and TRBJ1-1; D perhaps matches TRBD1 (6 bases). This receptor was taken from a man aged 45-65 years with HTLV-1-associated myelopathy (HAM/TSP). The CDR3 sequence is CASRLRGGLNTEAFF. CDR3 in DNA: TGTGCCAGCAGGCTTCGTGGGGGCTTGAACACTGAAGCTTTCTTT.